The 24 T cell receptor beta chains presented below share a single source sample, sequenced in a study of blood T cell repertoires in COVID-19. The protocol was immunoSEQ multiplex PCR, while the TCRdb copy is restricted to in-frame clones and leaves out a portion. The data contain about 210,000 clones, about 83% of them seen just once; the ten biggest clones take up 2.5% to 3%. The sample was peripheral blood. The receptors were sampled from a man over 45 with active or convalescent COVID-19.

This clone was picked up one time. The CDR3 coding sequence is TGTGCCAGCAGTGGAGAGCTCCTCCCCTCCTACGAGCAGTACTTC. Translated, it gives CASSGELLPSYEQYF. This chain uses TRBV11-1 with TRBJ2-7; D unresolved. The CDR3 has 15 residues. V lost 6 bases to trimming and J lost 0 bases, with 15 bases between them. The germline V gene has CDR1 SGHAT and CDR2 FQDESV (reference sequence).

The CDR3 protein is CASSYPGPSNQPQHF. The CDR3 DNA reads as TGTGCCAGCAGTTATCCAGGTCCCAGCAATCAGCCCCAGCATTTT. This chain connects TRBV6-2 or TRBV6-3 to TRBJ1-5; D gene unclear. Deletions cut 3 bases from V and 1 base from J, with 10 bases between. Per the germline V gene, CDR1 is MNHEY and CDR2 is SVGEGT. The CDR3 consists of 15 residues.

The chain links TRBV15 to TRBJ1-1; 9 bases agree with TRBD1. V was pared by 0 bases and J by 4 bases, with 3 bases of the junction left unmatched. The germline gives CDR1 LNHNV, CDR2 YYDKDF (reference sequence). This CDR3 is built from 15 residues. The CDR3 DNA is TGTGCCACCAGCAGAGAAAGACAGGGGGGCACTGAAGCTTTCTTT. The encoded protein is CATSRERQGGTEAFF.

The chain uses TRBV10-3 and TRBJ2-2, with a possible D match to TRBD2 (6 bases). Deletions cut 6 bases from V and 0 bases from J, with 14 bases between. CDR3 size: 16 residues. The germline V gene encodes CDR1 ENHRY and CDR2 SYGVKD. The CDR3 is CAISAGTPSNTGELFF. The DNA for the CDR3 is TGTGCCATCAGCGCCGGGACTCCTTCGAACACCGGGGAGCTGTTTTTT.

CDR3 region: CASSEYTDTQYF. The CDR3 bases are TGTGCCAGCAGTGAATACACAGATACGCAGTATTTT. This chain uses TRBV2 with TRBJ2-3; D is uncertain. The CDR3 runs 12 residues. Germline assignment: CDR1 SNHLY and CDR2 FYNNEI. V was shortened by 2 bases and J by 2 bases, with 2 bases between the two germline ends.

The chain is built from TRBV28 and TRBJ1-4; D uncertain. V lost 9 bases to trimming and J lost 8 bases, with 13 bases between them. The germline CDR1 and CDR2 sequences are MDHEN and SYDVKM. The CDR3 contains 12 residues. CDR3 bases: TGTGCCAGTGGCGTGGGAGAGGAAAAACTGTTTTTT. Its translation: CASGVGEEKLFF.

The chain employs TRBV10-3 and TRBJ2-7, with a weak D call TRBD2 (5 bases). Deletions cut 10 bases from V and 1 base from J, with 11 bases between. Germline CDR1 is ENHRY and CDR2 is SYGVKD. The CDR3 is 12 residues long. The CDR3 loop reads CATRVGSYEQYF. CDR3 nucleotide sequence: TGTGCCACGAGGGTAGGTTCCTACGAGCAGTACTTC.

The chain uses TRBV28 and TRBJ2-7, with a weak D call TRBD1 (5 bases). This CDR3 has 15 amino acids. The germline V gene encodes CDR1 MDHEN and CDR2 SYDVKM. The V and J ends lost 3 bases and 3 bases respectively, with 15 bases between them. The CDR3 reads CASSFLSKGIYEQYF. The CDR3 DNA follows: TGTGCCAGCAGTTTCCTAAGCAAGGGGATCTACGAGCAGTACTTC.

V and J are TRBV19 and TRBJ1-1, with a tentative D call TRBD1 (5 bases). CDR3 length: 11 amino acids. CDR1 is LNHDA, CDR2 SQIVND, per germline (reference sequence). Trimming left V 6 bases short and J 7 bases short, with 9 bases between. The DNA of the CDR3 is TGTGCCAGTAGCCGCCAGGGTGAAGCTTTCTTT. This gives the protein CASSRQGEAFF.

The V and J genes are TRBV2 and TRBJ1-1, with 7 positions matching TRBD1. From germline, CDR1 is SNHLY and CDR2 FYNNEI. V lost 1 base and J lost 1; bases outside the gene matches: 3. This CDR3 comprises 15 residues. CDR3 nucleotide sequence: TGTGCCAGCAGTGAAGGGGGACAGCAGAACACTGAAGCTTTCTTT. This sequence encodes CASSEGGQQNTEAFF.

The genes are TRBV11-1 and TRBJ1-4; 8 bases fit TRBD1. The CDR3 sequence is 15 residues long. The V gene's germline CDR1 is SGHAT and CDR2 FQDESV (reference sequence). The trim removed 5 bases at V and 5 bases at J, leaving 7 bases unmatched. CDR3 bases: TGTGCCAGCAGCGCTCGACAGGGGTTCAATGAAAAACTGTTTTTT. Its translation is CASSARQGFNEKLFF. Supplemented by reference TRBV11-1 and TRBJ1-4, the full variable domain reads EAEVAQSPRYKITEKSQAVAFWCDPISGHATLYWYRQILGQGPELLVQFQDESVVDDSQLPKDRFSAERLKGVDSTLKIQPAELGDSAMYLCASSARQGFNEKLFFGSGTQLSVL.

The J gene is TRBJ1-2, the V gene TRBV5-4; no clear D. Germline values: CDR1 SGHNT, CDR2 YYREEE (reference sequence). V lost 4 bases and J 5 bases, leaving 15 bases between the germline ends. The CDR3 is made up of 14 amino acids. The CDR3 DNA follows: TGTGCCAGCAGCGCCGCCTGGGGAGGATATGGCTACACCTTC. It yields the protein CASSAAWGGYGYTF.

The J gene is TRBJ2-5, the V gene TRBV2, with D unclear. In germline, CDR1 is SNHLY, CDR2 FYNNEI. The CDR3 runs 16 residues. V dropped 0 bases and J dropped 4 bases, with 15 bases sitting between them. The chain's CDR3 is CASSEALIALRETQYF. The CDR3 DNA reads TGTGCCAGCAGTGAAGCGCTTATTGCCCTGAGAGAGACCCAGTACTTC.

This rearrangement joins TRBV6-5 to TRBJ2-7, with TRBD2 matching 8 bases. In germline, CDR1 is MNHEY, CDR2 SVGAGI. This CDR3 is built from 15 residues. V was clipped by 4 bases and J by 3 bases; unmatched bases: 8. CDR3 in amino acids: CASSSLPSGSYEQYF. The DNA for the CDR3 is TGTGCCAGCAGTTCCCTACCCAGCGGGAGCTACGAGCAGTACTTC.

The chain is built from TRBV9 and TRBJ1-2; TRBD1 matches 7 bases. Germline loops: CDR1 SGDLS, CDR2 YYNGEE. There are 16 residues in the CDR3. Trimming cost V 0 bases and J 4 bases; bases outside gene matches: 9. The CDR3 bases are TGTGCCAGCAGCGTAGGAGACAGGGTAATTCGCTATGGCTACACCTTC. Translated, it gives CASSVGDRVIRYGYTF.

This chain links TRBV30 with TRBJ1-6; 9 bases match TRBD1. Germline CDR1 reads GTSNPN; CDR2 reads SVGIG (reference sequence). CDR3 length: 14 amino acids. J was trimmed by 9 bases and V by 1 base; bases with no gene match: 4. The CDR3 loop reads CAWSAGQGSSPLHF. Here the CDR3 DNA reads TGTGCCTGGAGTGCCGGACAGGGGAGTTCACCCCTCCACTTT.

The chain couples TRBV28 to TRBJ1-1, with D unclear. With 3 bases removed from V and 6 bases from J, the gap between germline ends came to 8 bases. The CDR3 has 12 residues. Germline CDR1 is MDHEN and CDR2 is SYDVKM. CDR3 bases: TGTGCCAGCAGTTTCGGCGGGGCTGAAGCTTTCTTT. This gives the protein CASSFGGAEAFF.

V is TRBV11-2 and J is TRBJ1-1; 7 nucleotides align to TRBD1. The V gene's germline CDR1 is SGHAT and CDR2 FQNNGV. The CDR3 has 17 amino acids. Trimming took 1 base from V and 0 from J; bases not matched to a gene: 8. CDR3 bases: TGTGCCAGCAGCTTAGTCCAGGGGGGACCTTTGAACACTGAAGCTTTCTTT. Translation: CASSLVQGGPLNTEAFF. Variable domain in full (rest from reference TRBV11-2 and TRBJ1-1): EAGVAQSPRYKIIEKRQSVAFWCNPISGHATLYWYQQILGQGPKLLIQFQNNGVVDDSQLPKDRFSAERLKGVDSTLKIQPAKLEDSAVYLCASSLVQGGPLNTEAFFGQGTRLTVV.

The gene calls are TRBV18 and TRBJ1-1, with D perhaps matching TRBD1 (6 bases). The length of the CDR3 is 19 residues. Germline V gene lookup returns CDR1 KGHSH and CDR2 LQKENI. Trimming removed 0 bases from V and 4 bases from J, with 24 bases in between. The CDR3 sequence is CASSPPSGQGPDSATEAFF. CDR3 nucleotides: TGTGCCAGCTCACCACCGAGTGGGCAGGGGCCGGATAGCGCCACTGAAGCTTTCTTT.

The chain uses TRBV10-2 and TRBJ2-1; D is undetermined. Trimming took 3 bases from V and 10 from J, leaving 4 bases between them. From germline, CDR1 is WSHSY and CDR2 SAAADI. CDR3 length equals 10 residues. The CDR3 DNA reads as TGCGCCAGCAGTGACGGGGAGCAGTTCTTC. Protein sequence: CASSDGEQFF.

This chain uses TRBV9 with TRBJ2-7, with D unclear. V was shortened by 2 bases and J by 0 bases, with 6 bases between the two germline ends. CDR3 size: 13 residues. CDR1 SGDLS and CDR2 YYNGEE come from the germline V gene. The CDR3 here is CASSVSSSYEQYF. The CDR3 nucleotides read TGTGCCAGCAGCGTGAGTAGCTCCTACGAGCAGTACTTC.

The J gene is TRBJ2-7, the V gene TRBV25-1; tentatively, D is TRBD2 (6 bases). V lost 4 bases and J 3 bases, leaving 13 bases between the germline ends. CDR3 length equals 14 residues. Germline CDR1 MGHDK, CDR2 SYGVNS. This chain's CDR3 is CASSGRGNGYEQYF. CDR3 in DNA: TGTGCCAGCAGTGGACGGGGGAATGGCTACGAGCAGTACTTC.

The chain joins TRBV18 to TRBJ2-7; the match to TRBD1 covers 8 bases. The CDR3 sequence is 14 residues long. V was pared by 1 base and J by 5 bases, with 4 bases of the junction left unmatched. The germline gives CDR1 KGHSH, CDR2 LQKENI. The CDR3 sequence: CASSPQDRVHEQYF. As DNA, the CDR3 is TGTGCCAGCTCACCACAGGACAGGGTCCACGAGCAGTACTTC. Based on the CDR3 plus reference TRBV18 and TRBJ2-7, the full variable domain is NAGVMQNPRHLVRRRGQEARLRCSPMKGHSHVYWYRQLPEEGLKFMVYLQKENIIDESGMPKERFSAEFPKEGPSILRIQQVVRGDSAAYFCASSPQDRVHEQYFGPGTRLTVT.

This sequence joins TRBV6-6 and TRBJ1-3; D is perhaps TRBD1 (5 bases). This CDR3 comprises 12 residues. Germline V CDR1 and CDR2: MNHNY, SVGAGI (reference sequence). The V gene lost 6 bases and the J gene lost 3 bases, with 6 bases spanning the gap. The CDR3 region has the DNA TGTGCCAGCAGCAGGGATGGAAACACCATATATTTT. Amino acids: CASSRDGNTIYF.